This passage covers 9 T cell receptor beta chains from one sample sequenced in a study of CD8+ T cells in alopecia areata. Following extraction, RNA underwent reverse transcription to cDNA, which served as the sequencing template. Repertoires were generated with immunoSEQ multiplex PCR, while TCRdb's copy carries only in-frame clones and drops some. The table has 150,000 to 250,000 clones, more than 45% seen once. Treatment of the sample: oral pan-JAK inhibitor, 5-10 mg twice daily. The sequences come from CD4+ T cells sorted from blood, collected at week 24, from a patient treated with tofacitinib. These receptor sequences come from a human donor with alopecia areata.

This clone was counted a single time. The chain joins TRBV7-2 to TRBJ2-3; 9 bases are a match to TRBD2. CDR1 is SGHTA and CDR2 is FQGNSA in the germline V gene. This CDR3 is 16 amino acids long. Trimming at V came to 0 bases and at J to 3 bases, leaving 4 bases not matched to a gene. The CDR3 coding sequence is TGTGCCAGCAGCTTAGCTAGCGGGAGATTTACAGATACGCAGTATTTT. It specifies CASSLASGRFTDTQYF.

This chain links TRBV5-8 with TRBJ1-1, with no clear D. This CDR3 has 13 residues. From germline, CDR1 is SGHTS and CDR2 YDEGEE. V was cut by 0 bases and J by 7 bases, with 10 bases left in between. The DNA for the CDR3 is TGTGCCAGCAGCTTGGTGCGGAGTAATGAAGCTTTCTTT. Its protein is CASSLVRSNEAFF.

This clone has more than one count but fewer than ten. The CDR3 sequence: CASSSTETQYF. For the CDR3, the DNA is TGCGCCAGCAGCTCGACTGAGACCCAGTACTTC. This rearrangement joins TRBV5-1 to TRBJ2-5; no clear D gene. V gave up 3 bases and J gave up 5 bases, with 5 bases separating them. The CDR3 is 11 amino acids. Germline CDR1 reads SGHRS; CDR2 reads YFSETQ.

The V call is TRBV29-1, the J call TRBJ2-5; D perhaps matches TRBD1 (5 bases). The CDR3 sequence is 13 residues long. Germline V gives CDR1 SQVTM, CDR2 ANQGSEA. Trimming cost V 4 bases and J 1 base, with 10 bases left between them. The DNA for the CDR3 is TGCAGCGTTGTACTCCAGGGCCAAGAGACCCAGTACTTC. This codes for CSVVLQGQETQYF.

The chain carries TRBV30 and TRBJ1-2; D may be TRBD1 (5 bases). Germline CDR1 GTSNPN, CDR2 SVGIG (reference sequence). V was shortened by 4 bases and J by 4 bases, with 10 bases between the two germline ends. The CDR3 contains 12 residues. CDR3 in amino acids: CAWIGTAYGYTF. CDR3 nucleotides: TGTGCCTGGATTGGGACTGCCTATGGCTACACCTTC.

The rearrangement links TRBV15 to TRBJ1-2, with TRBD1 matching 8 bases. The ends lost 1 base at V and 2 bases at J; junction bases unmatched: 9. In germline, CDR1 is LNHNV, CDR2 YYDKDF (reference sequence). This CDR3 is 17 amino acids long. The CDR3 sequence is CATSRAGNTGGNYGYTF. In DNA form, the CDR3 reads TGTGCCACCAGCAGAGCGGGGAATACAGGGGGGAACTATGGCTACACCTTC.

This clone was observed a single time. V gene TRBV10-3 combines with J gene TRBJ2-7, with D possibly being TRBD1 (6 bases). Deletions cut 2 bases from V and 5 bases from J, with 7 bases between. Germline V CDR1 and CDR2: ENHRY, SYGVKD. This CDR3 comprises 12 residues. CDR3 residues: CAISENRDEQYF. The CDR3 DNA follows: TGTGCCATCAGTGAGAACAGGGACGAGCAGTACTTC.

V gene TRBV10-3 combines with J gene TRBJ2-6; D possibly corresponds to TRBD1 (6 bases). V lost 11 bases to trimming and J lost 2 bases, with 19 bases between them. The germline gives CDR1 ENHRY, CDR2 SYGVKD. The CDR3 is made up of 16 amino acids. The CDR3 coding sequence is TGTGCCGTATCTGAACAGGGCTGGGCTGGGGCCAACGTCCTGACTTTC. It encodes CAVSEQGWAGANVLTF.

This chain uses TRBV7-9 with TRBJ2-7, with 9 bases that match TRBD1. The CDR3 length is 12 residues. V was pared by 2 bases and J by 11 bases, with 4 bases of the junction left unmatched. From germline, CDR1 is SEHNR and CDR2 FQNEAQ (reference sequence). The CDR3 protein is CASSLSRDREYF. CDR3 in DNA: TGTGCCAGCAGCTTAAGCAGGGACAGGGAGTACTTC.